These T cell receptor beta chains were read from a single sample in a study of CD8 T cells in Susac syndrome. TCRdb fed the immunoSEQ multiplex PCR reads into MiXCR, producing one record per CDR3 protein. This table holds some 400,000 distinct CDR3 sequences, approximately 85% found once. Sequencing used CD8+ T cells from PBMCs. The origin of the receptors is a human donor with multiple sclerosis. Each CDR3 is given with its conserved first and last residue. Each record gives: J gene, V gene, D gene, clone size, CDR3 protein, CDR3 DNA. The D gene is left open where the match is weak. Clone size is stated in some rows and not others, as once, few, many or a class when expanded.

j_gene: TRBJ2-7; v_gene: TRBV6-5; d_gene: TRBD1; abundance: NA; CDR3aa: CASSYQTGEWPYEQYF; CDR3nt: TGTGCCAGCAGTTACCAAACAGGGGAGTGGCCCTACGAGCAGTACTTC
j_gene: TRBJ1-1; v_gene: TRBV6-5; d_gene: NA; abundance: NA; CDR3aa: CASTLGPLNTEAFF; CDR3nt: TGTGCCAGCACTTTGGGACCGCTGAACACTGAAGCTTTCTTT
j_gene: TRBJ1-5; v_gene: TRBV7-9; d_gene: NA; abundance: NA; CDR3aa: CASSLPPGSGGWDTQHF; CDR3nt: TGTGCCAGCAGCCTACCGCCTGGTTCGGGGGGCTGGGATACGCAGCATTTT
j_gene: TRBJ1-5; v_gene: TRBV27; d_gene: TRBD1; abundance: NA; CDR3aa: CASSLTGGVQPQHF; CDR3nt: TGTGCCAGCAGTTTAACAGGGGGGGTTCAGCCCCAGCATTTT
j_gene: TRBJ1-1; v_gene: TRBV4-1; d_gene: NA; abundance: NA; CDR3aa: CASSQEWGQTEAFF; CDR3nt: TGCGCCAGCAGCCAAGAGTGGGGTCAGACTGAAGCTTTCTTT
j_gene: TRBJ2-7; v_gene: TRBV4-1; d_gene: TRBD1; abundance: NA; CDR3aa: CASSQGGTGATYEQYF; CDR3nt: TGCGCCAGCAGCCAGGGGGGGACAGGGGCTACCTACGAGCAGTACTTC
j_gene: TRBJ2-2; v_gene: TRBV6-1; d_gene: TRBD2; abundance: NA; CDR3aa: CASTGRLAGDTGELFF; CDR3nt: TGTGCCAGCACCGGGAGGCTAGCGGGGGACACCGGGGAGCTGTTTTTT
j_gene: TRBJ2-2; v_gene: TRBV25-1; d_gene: NA; abundance: NA; CDR3aa: CASSDGTGDTGELFF; CDR3nt: TGTGCCAGCAGTGACGGGACTGGGGACACCGGGGAGCTGTTTTTT
j_gene: TRBJ1-5; v_gene: TRBV27; d_gene: NA; abundance: NA; CDR3aa: CASSLSGGGDNQPQHF; CDR3nt: TGTGCCAGCAGTTTATCGGGAGGGGGGGACAATCAGCCCCAGCATTTT
j_gene: TRBJ2-1; v_gene: TRBV28; d_gene: NA; abundance: NA; CDR3aa: CASSPLGFLNEQFF; CDR3nt: TGTGCCAGCAGCCCCCTGGGGTTCTTAAATGAGCAGTTCTTC
j_gene: TRBJ2-5; v_gene: TRBV18; d_gene: TRBD2; abundance: NA; CDR3aa: CASSPMVAGLQETQYF; CDR3nt: TGTGCCAGCTCACCAATGGTAGCGGGCCTCCAAGAGACCCAGTACTTC
j_gene: TRBJ2-7; v_gene: TRBV3-1; d_gene: NA; abundance: NA; CDR3aa: CASSQRLASMDEQYF; CDR3nt: TGTGCCAGCAGCCAACGTCTAGCCTCGATGGACGAGCAGTACTTC
j_gene: TRBJ2-2; v_gene: TRBV11-1; d_gene: TRBD1; abundance: NA; CDR3aa: CASSLRGRDRGCCGPGELFF; CDR3nt: TGTGCCAGCAGCTTACGGGGGAGAGACAGGGGATGTTGTGGACCCGGGGAGCTGTTTTTT
j_gene: TRBJ2-2; v_gene: TRBV14; d_gene: TRBD1; abundance: once; CDR3aa: CASSRISGTGDPGELFF; CDR3nt: TGTGCCAGCAGCCGAATATCCGGGACAGGGGATCCCGGGGAGCTGTTTTTT
j_gene: TRBJ2-3; v_gene: TRBV28; d_gene: NA; abundance: once; CDR3aa: CASSPPYASTDTQYF; CDR3nt: TGTGCCAGCAGTCCCCCGTATGCTAGCACAGATACGCAGTATTTT
j_gene: TRBJ2-3; v_gene: TRBV6-5; d_gene: NA; abundance: few; CDR3aa: CATSEGADTQYF; CDR3nt: TGTGCCACCTCGGAGGGGGCAGATACGCAGTATTTT
j_gene: TRBJ2-7; v_gene: TRBV6-1; d_gene: NA; abundance: NA; CDR3aa: CASRDPGGYEQYF; CDR3nt: TGTGCCAGCAGGGACCCAGGGGGGTACGAGCAGTACTTC
j_gene: TRBJ1-6; v_gene: TRBV28; d_gene: NA; abundance: once; CDR3aa: CASSLIRGGDSPLHF; CDR3nt: TGTGCCAGCAGTCTCATCCGTGGCGGGGATTCACCCCTCCACTTT
j_gene: TRBJ1-1; v_gene: TRBV5-1; d_gene: TRBD1; abundance: few; CDR3aa: CASSLGQGEVEAFF; CDR3nt: TGCGCCAGCAGCTTAGGACAGGGGGAGGTCGAAGCTTTCTTT
j_gene: TRBJ2-1; v_gene: TRBV7-2; d_gene: TRBD2; abundance: NA; CDR3aa: CASSAGTRIYNEQFF; CDR3nt: TGTGCCAGCAGCGCCGGGACTAGGATCTACAATGAGCAGTTCTTC
j_gene: TRBJ2-7; v_gene: TRBV25-1; d_gene: NA; abundance: NA; CDR3aa: CASSEYPSSYEQYF; CDR3nt: TGTGCCAGCAGTGAATATCCCAGTTCCTACGAGCAGTACTTC
j_gene: TRBJ1-4; v_gene: TRBV6-1; d_gene: NA; abundance: few; CDR3aa: CASSPAVGEKLFF; CDR3nt: TGTGCCAGCAGCCCCGCGGTCGGGGAAAAACTGTTTTTT
j_gene: TRBJ1-1; v_gene: TRBV7-9; d_gene: NA; abundance: NA; CDR3aa: CASSLASWGTDGDTEAFF; CDR3nt: TGTGCCAGCAGCTTAGCGAGTTGGGGCACAGACGGGGACACTGAAGCTTTCTTT
j_gene: TRBJ1-1; v_gene: TRBV11-2; d_gene: NA; abundance: NA; CDR3aa: CASRPIPGPNTEAFF; CDR3nt: TGTGCCAGCAGGCCTATACCGGGGCCGAACACTGAAGCTTTCTTT
j_gene: TRBJ2-7; v_gene: TRBV2; d_gene: NA; abundance: once; CDR3aa: CASRHPRDGSYEQYF; CDR3nt: TGTGCCAGCAGACACCCCCGGGACGGGTCCTACGAGCAGTACTTC
j_gene: TRBJ2-5; v_gene: TRBV11-2; d_gene: TRBD2; abundance: NA; CDR3aa: CASSLVTTSGSKETQYF; CDR3nt: TGTGCCAGCAGCTTAGTTACGACTAGCGGGAGTAAAGAGACCCAGTACTTC
j_gene: TRBJ2-1; v_gene: TRBV4-1; d_gene: NA; abundance: NA; CDR3aa: CASSQAPQGNEQFF; CDR3nt: TGCGCCAGCAGCCAGGCCCCTCAGGGCAATGAGCAGTTCTTC
j_gene: TRBJ1-2; v_gene: TRBV27; d_gene: NA; abundance: NA; CDR3aa: CASSSPARVPTGYTF; CDR3nt: TGTGCCAGCAGTTCCCCCGCGAGGGTACCTACTGGCTACACCTTC